Ten or more counts support the clone carrying this T cell receptor beta chain. The cDNA was synthesized by means of template-switch 5'RACE, which was carried out with 10-nucleotide random UMIs. TCRdb reanalysed the 5' RACE reads using MiXCR and keeps one entry per CDR3 protein. The data hold 45,000 to 55,000 distinct CDR3 sequences, with approximately 3.9% observed a single time. The data originate from a study of neurological immune-mediated disorders. Where libraries were unsorted, they were derived from 2 million PBMCs stored at -80 degrees C. The CDR3 runs 12 residues. Trimming pared 6 bases from V and 6 bases from J, leaving 12 bases between. Germline lookup yields CDR1 DFQATT and CDR2 SNEGSKA (reference sequence).

The receptor was isolated from a man between 60 and 75 years old with multiple sclerosis. Sequencing was performed on PBMCs. The rearrangement links TRBV20-1 to TRBJ2-1, with unresolved D. CDR3: CSAKLSINEQFF. The CDR3 DNA follows: TGCAGTGCCAAGCTGAGTATCAATGAGCAGTTCTTC.